Presented here are 7 T cell receptor beta chains from one specimen sequenced in a study of cytomegalovirus exposure and HLA in healthy donors (dated by TCRdb to about 2017). The protocol used for the library was the immunoSEQ multiplex PCR assay. Sourced from immuneACCESS, this table was stored by TCRdb with only in-frame sequences that have V and J called. A share of the clones is absent; for the studies checked, an unresolved V gene accounts for under half, and the remainder has no known explanation. The sample profile shows 200,000 or so clones; roughly 88% of them were found once. The ten largest clones capture just under 3% of the sample. Sequenced material: PBMCs. These receptors all stem from a woman between 18 and 29 years old in good health and CMV-seronegative.

The chain carries TRBV7-8 and TRBJ2-1; D not certain. Germline assignment: CDR1 SGHVS and CDR2 FQNEAQ. The germline V and J ends were trimmed by 0 bases and 7 bases, with 10 bases remaining between them. The CDR3 is 14 amino acids. The CDR3 nucleotides are TGTGCCAGCAGCTTAGCCGTGAGAGAAAATGAGCAGTTCTTC. It translates to CASSLAVRENEQFF.

V and J are TRBV5-6 and TRBJ1-5; D is uncertain. The germline CDR1 and CDR2 sequences are SGHDT and YYEEEE. Trimming pared 1 base from V and 4 bases from J, leaving 15 bases between. The CDR3 runs to 16 residues. The CDR3 here is CASSLRSGRGNQPQHF. The CDR3 DNA reads TGTGCCAGCAGCTTGAGGTCCGGCAGAGGGAATCAGCCCCAGCATTTT.

This clone came up a few times. The chain has TRBV27 and TRBJ2-7, with 8 bases matching TRBD2. The V gene's germline CDR1 is MNHEY and CDR2 SMNVEV (reference sequence). Trimming took 2 bases from V and 5 from J; bases not matched to a gene: 8. The CDR3 length is 15 residues. In DNA form, the CDR3 reads TGTGCCAGCAGTTTAGGAGCGGGAGTTTACCACGAGCAGTACTTC. It translates to CASSLGAGVYHEQYF.

The chain combines TRBV5-8 with TRBJ2-5, with D tentatively TRBD1 (5 bases). The CDR3 extends over 12 amino acids. Germline loops: CDR1 SGHTS, CDR2 YDEGEE. V lost 3 bases to trimming and J lost 9 bases, with 12 bases between them. CDR3 DNA sequence: TGTGCCAGCAGCTGGGGCGTTGGAGCCCAGTACTTC. Translating gives CASSWGVGAQYF.

This chain joins TRBV21-1 and TRBJ2-5; the table's TRBD1 call for D was not verified on the DNA. TRBV21-1 is reported as a pseudogene. The CDR3 covers 18 residues. CDR3 region: CASSKGTGGTCLQETQYF. The CDR3 bases are TGTGCCAGCAGCAAAGGGACAGGGGGTACGTGCCTCCAAGAGACCCAGTACTTC.

This rearrangement joins TRBV15 to TRBJ2-1; 8 bases are a match to TRBD1. This CDR3 has 15 amino acids. V lost 7 bases, J lost 1 base, and 6 bases stayed unmatched. In germline, CDR1 is LNHNV, CDR2 YYDKDF (reference sequence). CDR3 loop: CATTQGDLSYNEQFF. In DNA form, the CDR3 reads TGTGCCACCACACAGGGGGATCTGTCCTACAATGAGCAGTTCTTC.

The chain links TRBV10-1 to TRBJ2-3; 7 positions agree with TRBD2. The CDR3 spans 15 residues. Trimming at V came to 7 bases and at J to 4 bases, leaving 11 bases not matched to a gene. Germline lookup yields CDR1 WNHNN and CDR2 SYGVQD (reference sequence). The CDR3, as DNA: TGCGCCAGCAACCTAAGCGGGAATTGGGCAGATACGCAGTATTTT. It yields the protein CASNLSGNWADTQYF.